A single sample gave rise to the 14 T cell receptor beta chains below, sequenced in a study of T cells after yellow fever vaccination. TCRdb used MiXCR to reprocess the 5' RACE reads, holding one entry per CDR3 protein. In the table there are hundreds of thousands of distinct CDR3 sequences, approximately 4% of which are singletons. The sequences come from PBMCs, collected 5 days after the yellow fever booster vaccination. These TCRs come from a man between 18 and 29 years old who received the YFV17D yellow fever vaccine.

This clonotype was found many times. This chain uses TRBV5-1 with TRBJ1-1, with TRBD1 matching over 8 bases. Germline lookup yields CDR1 SGHRS and CDR2 YFSETQ. Losses at the gene ends were 3 bases for V and 5 bases for J; bases not matched to a gene: 3. This CDR3 contains 13 residues. DNA of the CDR3: TGCGCCAGCAGCTGGGACAGGTTGACTGAAGCTTTCTTT. This translates into CASSWDRLTEAFF.

The rearrangement links TRBV20-1 to TRBJ1-2; D might be TRBD1 (6 bases). V lost 5 bases and J lost 6, with 13 bases in between. Germline-derived CDR1 and CDR2 are DFQATT and SNEGSKA (reference sequence). The CDR3 contains 12 residues. The CDR3 bases are TGCAGTGCTGAAAACCAGGGGAATGGCTACACCTTC. Amino acids: CSAENQGNGYTF.

This clonotype occurred many times. The chain links TRBV28 to TRBJ2-5; D is undetermined. The germline gives CDR1 MDHEN, CDR2 SYDVKM. The CDR3 is 13 amino acids. V gave up 1 base and J gave up 7 bases, with 10 bases separating them. The CDR3 sequence: CASSLYQVGTQYF. CDR3 nucleotide sequence: TGTGCCAGCAGTTTATACCAGGTTGGGACCCAGTACTTC.

The table lists this clonotype with many counts. The chain couples TRBV3-1 to TRBJ2-5, with D maybe TRBD2 (5 bases). The CDR3 runs to 17 residues. Germline assignment: CDR1 LGHDT and CDR2 YNNKEL (reference sequence). V lost 1 base to trimming and J lost 12 bases, with 27 bases between them. CDR3 residues: CASSQGVAHIYGVGKYF. In DNA, the CDR3 is TGTGCCAGCAGCCAAGGGGTGGCACACATCTACGGGGTGGGGAAGTACTTC.

At least ten counts were recorded for this clonotype. The gene calls are TRBV7-2 and TRBJ2-3, with no clear D. Germline CDR1 and CDR2: SGHTA and FQGNSA. The length of the CDR3 is 13 residues. The V end was cut by 4 bases, the J end by 6 bases, with 11 bases between. The CDR3 region is CASSSPFRDTQYF. In nucleotides, the CDR3 is TGTGCCAGCAGCTCTCCTTTCCGGGATACGCAGTATTTT.

The table lists this clonotype with many counts. The chain joins TRBV4-1 to TRBJ2-3, with 8 bases matching TRBD2. The CDR3 loop spans 14 amino acids. Trimming cost V 3 bases and J 9 bases; bases outside gene matches: 8. Germline V gives CDR1 MGHRA, CDR2 YSYEKL. The CDR3 bases are TGCGCCAGCAGCCAGCTACCGGGACTAGGCACGCAGTATTTT. Translated: CASSQLPGLGTQYF.

The J gene is TRBJ2-2, the V gene TRBV11-2, with D unclear. The CDR3 totals 12 residues. The germline CDR1 and CDR2 sequences are SGHAT and FQNNGV. Between the trimmed V and J ends, which lost 5 bases and 6 bases, there was a span of 7 bases. For the CDR3, the DNA is TGTGCCAGCAGCCCATATTCCGGGGAGCTGTTTTTT. It codes for CASSPYSGELFF.

This clonotype was recorded at least ten times. The chain uses TRBV7-9 and TRBJ2-1, with D unclear. The CDR3 totals 13 residues. V lost 1 base, J lost 9 bases, and 10 bases lay in between. Germline CDR1 SEHNR, CDR2 FQNEAQ (reference sequence). CDR3 loop: CASSLVSGSEQFF. The CDR3 nucleotides are TGTGCCAGCAGCTTAGTATCCGGAAGTGAGCAGTTCTTC.

This clonotype was seen only a few times. The chain employs TRBV4-1 and TRBJ1-6; a possible D gene is TRBD1 (5 bases). This CDR3 is built from 13 residues. V was pared by 0 bases and J by 10 bases, with 7 bases between. The germline V gene encodes CDR1 MGHRA and CDR2 YSYEKL. The CDR3 sequence: CASSQDQGSPLHF. DNA of the CDR3: TGCGCCAGCAGCCAAGATCAGGGCTCACCCCTCCACTTT.

The chain carries TRBV6-5 and TRBJ1-1; D possibly corresponds to TRBD1 (6 bases). Germline V gene data show CDR1 as MNHEY and CDR2 as SVGAGI. The ends were cut back, 7 bases at V and 4 bases at J, with 13 bases in the middle. The CDR3 consists of 13 residues. The CDR3 here is CASTRTASTEAFF. The CDR3 DNA reads TGTGCCAGCACCCGGACAGCGAGCACTGAAGCTTTCTTT.

The chain joins TRBV6-5 to TRBJ2-1, with unresolved D. The germline V gene has CDR1 MNHEY and CDR2 SVGAGI. This CDR3 region has 15 residues. V was shortened by 4 bases and J by 4 bases, with 14 bases between the two germline ends. Written as DNA, the CDR3 is TGTGCCAGCAGTTCTGGGAATAAACTATACAATGAGCAGTTCTTC. Its protein product is CASSSGNKLYNEQFF.

This clonotype appeared many times. V and J are TRBV4-3 and TRBJ2-7; the D is unclear. The length of the CDR3 is 13 residues. Between the trimmed V and J ends, which lost 0 bases and 2 bases, there was a span of 5 bases. Germline V gives CDR1 LGHNA, CDR2 YSLEER. Written as DNA, the CDR3 is TGCGCCAGCAGCCAAGAGGGCGCCTACGAGCAGTACTTC. Translated: CASSQEGAYEQYF.

The chain couples TRBV5-6 to TRBJ2-3; the D gene is possibly TRBD2 (5 bases). V shed 4 bases and J shed 3 bases, with 12 bases lying between them. The CDR3 contains 14 residues. Germline V gives CDR1 SGHDT, CDR2 YYEEEE. CDR3 DNA sequence: TGTGCCAGCAGCATTGGGGAGATAACAGATACGCAGTATTTT. Amino acid sequence: CASSIGEITDTQYF.

The chain joins TRBV6-5 to TRBJ1-5; no definite D call. This CDR3 is built from 13 residues. V was trimmed by 7 bases and J by 5 bases, leaving 12 bases between them. Germline V gene data show CDR1 as MNHEY and CDR2 as SVGAGI. Written as DNA, the CDR3 is TGTGCCAGCACTCCTCGGGCCGATCAGCCCCAGCATTTT. This sequence encodes CASTPRADQPQHF.